The clone carrying this TCR beta chain was picked up one time. The antigen remains unidentified. This sample was taken from a study of cytomegalovirus exposure and HLA in healthy donors. General study results and limits: When analyzed later, a missense DCLRE1C variant was found to be linked to TCR beta V- and J-gene trimming. In a later analysis, HLA-associated beta chains showed higher expansion and lower generation probabilities than comparable chains. The authors enumerated around 150 TCR beta chains as linked to cytomegalovirus.

The donors comprised healthy bone marrow donors. PCR involved 60 Vbeta and 13 Jbeta primers. Sequencing was performed with immunoSEQ multiplex PCR; in TCRdb, only in-frame clones are kept and a portion is missing. The table includes about 190,000 clones, 75% to 85% detected once. Deletions cut 1 base from V and 4 bases from J, with 13 bases between. This CDR3 contains 15 residues. The V gene's germline CDR1 is SGHTA and CDR2 FQGTGA. The chain couples TRBV7-3 to TRBJ2-5; D is unclear. The TCR sequence derives from a young woman in good health and CMV-seronegative. What was sequenced was PBMCs. The CDR3 sequence: CASSLRAHTLETQYF. The CDR3 DNA reads as TGTGCCAGCAGCTTAAGGGCCCATACGCTAGAGACCCAGTACTTC.